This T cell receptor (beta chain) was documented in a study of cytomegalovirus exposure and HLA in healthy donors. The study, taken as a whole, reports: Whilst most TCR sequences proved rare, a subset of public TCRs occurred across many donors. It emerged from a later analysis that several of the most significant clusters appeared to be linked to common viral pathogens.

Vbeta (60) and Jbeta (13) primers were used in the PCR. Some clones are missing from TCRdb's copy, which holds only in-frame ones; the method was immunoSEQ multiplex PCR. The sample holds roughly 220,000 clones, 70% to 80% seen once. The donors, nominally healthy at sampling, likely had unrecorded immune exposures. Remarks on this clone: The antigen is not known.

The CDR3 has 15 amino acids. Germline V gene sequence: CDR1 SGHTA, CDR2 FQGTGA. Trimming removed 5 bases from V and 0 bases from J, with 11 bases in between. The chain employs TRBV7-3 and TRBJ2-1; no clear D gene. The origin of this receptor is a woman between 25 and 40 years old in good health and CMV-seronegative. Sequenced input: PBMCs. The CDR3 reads CASSPSPSSYNEQFF. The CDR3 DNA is TGTGCCAGCAGCCCGTCTCCGAGCTCCTACAATGAGCAGTTCTTC.